This T cell receptor beta chain was captured in a study of human T cells and chemical hapten exposure. Attachment of unique molecular identifiers to individual cDNA molecules was performed in the library. In TCRdb, the 5' RACE reads were re-called with MiXCR into one record per CDR3 protein. The profile shows some 150,000 distinct CDR3 sequences, around 4.1% of them singletons. Whole blood, unfractionated, served as the material for total RNA extraction. This clonotype was recorded many times. The germline V gene has CDR1 SQVTM and CDR2 ANQGSEA. V was shortened by 0 bases and J by 5 bases, with 14 bases between the two germline ends. This CDR3 comprises 15 residues.

The chain employs TRBV29-1 and TRBJ2-1, with D perhaps matching TRBD1 (5 bases). This receptor was identified in a female donor in good health. The CDR3 DNA reads as TGCAGCGTTGAAGAGCTAGGGGTTAGTAACAATGAGCAGTTCTTC. This sequence encodes CSVEELGVSNNEQFF.